This T cell receptor (beta chain) was retrieved from a study of blood T cell repertoires in COVID-19. Study context: Symptom resolution, clearance, or two negative PCRs marked donors in Cohort 3 as recovered.

Sequencing used immunoSEQ multiplex PCR; TCRdb keeps in-frame clones, though not all of them. Among some 200,000 clones, 70% to 90% were seen once, and the ten largest hold about 3.1%. CDR3 length: 12 residues. Germline CDR1 is MNHEY and CDR2 is SVGAGI. The ends were cut back, 6 bases at V and 7 bases at J, with 12 bases in the middle. Material: PBMCs or T cells enriched from blood (not recorded which). The chain combines TRBV6-5 with TRBJ1-1, with a tentative D call TRBD1 (5 bases). The clonotype originates from a woman aged 45-65 years in a cohort exposed to, infected with or recovered from COVID-19 (not recorded which). The CDR3 coding sequence is TGTGCCAGCAGGAGACAGAAAGATGAAGCTTTCTTT. This sequence encodes CASRRQKDEAFF.